This TCR beta chain was recorded in a study of T-cell reconstitution after alpha-beta-depleted transplantation in children. Preparation of the TCRbeta library was carried out with unique molecular identifiers. TCRdb independently ran MiXCR on the PCR reads; one entry per CDR3 protein. The sample lists 200,000 to 250,000 distinct CDR3 sequences, about a tenth occurring once. This clonotype was picked up many times. Germline V gene lookup returns CDR1 MNHNS and CDR2 SASEGT. CDR3 length: 15 residues. Trimming removed 7 bases from V and 3 bases from J; junction bases left unmatched: 5. This material consisted of PBMCs from the stem cell graft donor, taken from the stem cell graft. The TCR originated in a human donor who donated a stem cell graft to a child with acute lymphoblastic leukemia. J is TRBJ2-3 and V is TRBV6-1; TRBD2 agrees at 12 bases. CDR3 loop: CASTLAGGPTDTQYF. CDR3 DNA: TGTGCCAGCACTCTAGCGGGGGGGCCGACAGATACGCAGTATTTT.